A single sample gave rise to the 19 T cell receptor beta chains below, sequenced in a study of blood T cell repertoires in COVID-19. Method: immunoSEQ multiplex PCR; TCRdb's copy keeps in-frame clones and lacks some. Here the sample spans about 190,000 clones, around 84% being singletons. The specimen sequenced was PBMCs or T cells enriched from blood (not recorded which). These TCRs come from a woman aged 25 to 45 who had recovered from COVID-19.

V and J are TRBV28 and TRBJ2-7; 11 bases map to TRBD1. The germline V gene encodes CDR1 MDHEN and CDR2 SYDVKM. The CDR3 is 14 amino acids. With 5 bases clipped from V and 7 bases from J, the junction kept 7 bases outside the gene matches. The CDR3 loop is CASSLGQGAQEQYV. In nucleotides, the CDR3 is TGTGCCAGCAGTCTTGGACAGGGGGCGCAGGAGCAGTACGTC.

This chain uses TRBV5-1 with TRBJ2-2; 13 bases line up with TRBD2. The CDR3 totals 16 residues. Germline CDR1 reads SGHRS; CDR2 reads YFSETQ. After removal of 5 bases from V and 1 base from J, the junction contained 2 bases not matched to a gene. The CDR3, as DNA: TGCGCCAGCAGTCGACTAGCGGGGGGGAACACCGGGGAGCTGTTTTTT. It codes for CASSRLAGGNTGELFF. Combining the CDR3 with reference TRBV5-1 and TRBJ2-2 gives the whole variable domain KAGVTQTPRYLIKTRGQQVTLSCSPISGHRSVSWYQQTPGQGLQFLFEYFSETQRNKGNFPGRFSGRQFSNSRSEMNVSTLELGDSALYLCASSRLAGGNTGELFFGEGSRLTVL.

V gene TRBV10-1 combines with J gene TRBJ1-2, with TRBD1 as a possible D gene (6 bases). Germline V gene data show CDR1 as WNHNN and CDR2 as SYGVQD (reference sequence). The CDR3 sequence is 18 residues long. Trimming pared 6 bases from V and 4 bases from J, leaving 27 bases between. In DNA, the CDR3 is TGCGCCAGCAGCGGAAAGGGAGTAGAGACAGGTCGATCCTATGGCTACACCTTC. This sequence encodes CASSGKGVETGRSYGYTF.

This chain uses TRBV18 with TRBJ1-6; no definite D call. Germline V gene data show CDR1 as KGHSH and CDR2 as LQKENI. The CDR3 runs 15 residues. The V end lost 0 bases, the J end lost 7 bases, and 10 bases lay between the germline ends. The CDR3 loop is CASSPPSGRNSPLHF. The CDR3 DNA follows: TGTGCCAGCTCACCACCTTCAGGCAGGAATTCACCCCTCCACTTT.

CDR3 nucleotide sequence: TGTGCCAGCAGTTTTACAGCGGGAGACAATGAGCAGTTCTTC. This sequence encodes CASSFTAGDNEQFF. The chain carries TRBV28 and TRBJ2-1, with 8 bases identical to TRBD2. V dropped 3 bases and J dropped 5; count of bases not matched to a gene: 3. CDR1 and CDR2 (germline): MDHEN, SYDVKM. The length of the CDR3 is 14 residues. Drawing the rest from reference TRBV28 and TRBJ2-1, the complete variable domain is DVKVTQSSRYLVKRTGEKVFLECVQDMDHENMFWYRQDPGLGLRLIYFSYDVKMKEKGDIPEGYSVSREKKERFSLILESASTNQTSMYLCASSFTAGDNEQFFGPGTRLTVL.

The V call is TRBV3-1 (or the pseudogene TRBV3-2), the J call TRBJ2-7; 8 positions agree with TRBD2. V trimming: 4 bases; J trimming: 7 bases; junction bases outside the gene matches: 12. Germline V gene lookup returns CDR1 LGHDT and CDR2 YNNKEL (reference sequence). CDR3 length: 15 amino acids. This CDR3 is CASSPPLAGPREQYF. The CDR3 bases are TGTGCCAGCAGCCCCCCATTAGCGGGACCCCGGGAGCAGTACTTC.

The CDR3 loop is CASSSTGGLGGYTF. The CDR3 nucleotides are TGTGCCAGCAGTTCGACAGGGGGCCTCGGTGGCTACACCTTC. The rearrangement joins TRBV3-1 (or the pseudogene TRBV3-2) to TRBJ1-2; 10 bases fit TRBD1. Germline V gene data show CDR1 as LGHDT and CDR2 as YNNKEL (reference sequence). The length of the CDR3 is 14 residues. V shed 6 bases, J shed 7 bases, and the junction held 8 bases outside the gene matches.

The V and J genes are TRBV18 and TRBJ2-7; 10 bases match TRBD2. The CDR3 spans 14 residues. Per the germline V gene, CDR1 is KGHSH and CDR2 is LQKENI. Trimming removed 4 bases from V and 6 bases from J; junction bases left unmatched: 6. The CDR3 loop is CASSRLAGRSEQYV. The CDR3 region has the DNA TGTGCCAGCTCACGACTAGCGGGCCGCAGCGAGCAGTACGTC.

The chain links TRBV2 to TRBJ2-3; 11 bases are a match to TRBD2. This CDR3 contains 17 residues. Germline values: CDR1 SNHLY, CDR2 FYNNEI. J lost 6 bases, V lost 5 bases, and 13 bases had no gene match. In DNA, the CDR3 is TGTGCCAGCAGTCTAGCGGGTAGCGGGAGGGCCGGGGATACGCAGTATTTT. It yields the protein CASSLAGSGRAGDTQYF.

This clone has at least ten counts. This chain links TRBV14 with TRBJ2-1; 7 bases fit TRBD2. This CDR3 has 17 amino acids. The germline gives CDR1 SGHDN, CDR2 FVKESK. Unmatched junction bases numbered 13, after V lost 4 bases and J lost 4 bases. CDR3 nucleotide sequence: TGTGCCAGCAGCCCAACTAAGCGGCTAGCGGATTACAATGAGCAGTTCTTC. This translates into CASSPTKRLADYNEQFF.

This clone is categorized as medium-sized. CDR3 DNA: TGCGCCAGCAGCTTGGGGAACCCCGGACAGAGCCAAGCTTTCTTT. Its translation is CASSLGNPGQSQAFF. V is TRBV5-1 and J is TRBJ1-1; a possible D gene is TRBD1 (6 bases). The V gene lost 0 bases and the J gene lost 9 bases, with 18 bases spanning the gap. The CDR3 spans 15 residues. Germline CDR1 reads SGHRS; CDR2 reads YFSETQ.

This clone was detected only a few times. The chain combines TRBV3-1 (or the pseudogene TRBV3-2) with TRBJ2-7; D might be TRBD2 (5 bases). V was clipped by 5 bases and J by 4 bases, with 9 bases between them. The CDR3 consists of 12 residues. Germline CDR1 LGHDT, CDR2 YNNKEL (reference sequence). In DNA form, the CDR3 reads TGTGCCAGCAGCAGGACTGCATACGAGCAGTACTTC. Its translation is CASSRTAYEQYF.

The chain has TRBV24-1 and TRBJ1-2; no definite D call. V gave up 3 bases and J gave up 0 bases, with 13 bases separating them. Per the germline V gene, CDR1 is KGHDR and CDR2 is SFDVKD. There are 16 residues in the CDR3. The CDR3 bases are TGTGCCACCAGTGATCCGAAGACCGGAGCTAACTATGGCTACACCTTC. Protein: CATSDPKTGANYGYTF.

This clone was found once. J is TRBJ2-5 and V is TRBV4-2, with a tentative D call TRBD1 (6 bases). V gave up 1 base and J gave up 2 bases, with 11 bases separating them. Germline V gene lookup returns CDR1 LGHNA and CDR2 YNFKEQ. The CDR3 spans 15 residues. The CDR3 here is CASSQGPGTQETQYF. DNA of the CDR3: TGTGCCAGCAGCCAAGGACCCGGGACACAAGAGACCCAGTACTTC.

This chain joins TRBV9 and TRBJ2-7, with a tentative D call TRBD2 (5 bases). V dropped 6 bases and J dropped 0 bases, with 13 bases sitting between them. The germline CDR1 and CDR2 sequences are SGDLS and YYNGEE. The CDR3 totals 14 residues. CDR3 bases: TGTGCCAGCATCGACCGGGGTAGCTCCTACGAGCAGTACTTC. This gives the protein CASIDRGSSYEQYF.

This rearrangement joins TRBV23-1 to TRBJ2-5, with 9 bases aligning to TRBD1. TRBV23-1 is noted as an ORF with a role that remains uncertain. This CDR3 is 16 amino acids long. With 0 bases clipped from V and 5 bases from J, the junction kept 7 bases outside the gene matches. The chain's CDR3 is CASSQSHGQGNETQYF. The CDR3 bases are TGCGCCAGCAGTCAATCTCATGGACAGGGGAACGAGACCCAGTACTTC.

V usage is TRBV5-6 and J usage is TRBJ1-3; possible D gene TRBD1, 5 bases. V shed 4 bases and J shed 1 base, with 9 bases lying between them. CDR3 length: 14 residues. Germline-derived CDR1 and CDR2 are SGHDT and YYEEEE. The CDR3 region is CASSPRQSGNTIYF. The CDR3 nucleotides read TGTGCCAGCAGCCCGAGACAGTCTGGAAACACCATATATTTT.

CDR3 DNA: TGTGCCAGCAGCGTAGGGGCCAGGGGGGGAAACACCATATATTTT. This gives the protein CASSVGARGGNTIYF. The genes are TRBV9 and TRBJ1-3; 7 bases fit TRBD1. This CDR3 has 15 residues. Trimming removed 0 bases from V and 4 bases from J; junction bases left unmatched: 4. Per germline, CDR1 SGDLS and CDR2 YYNGEE. Using reference TRBV9 and TRBJ1-3 for the parts outside the CDR3, the full variable domain is DSGVTQTPKHLITATGQRVTLRCSPRSGDLSVYWYQQSLDQGLQFLIQYYNGEERAKGNILERFSAQQFPDLHSELNLSSLELGDSALYFCASSVGARGGNTIYFGEGSWLTVV.

V is TRBV19 and J is TRBJ1-1, with a weak D call TRBD1 (5 bases). V shed 5 bases and J shed 1 base, with 8 bases lying between them. The CDR3 is 13 amino acids. Looked up from germline, CDR1 is LNHDA and CDR2 is SQIVND (reference sequence). DNA of the CDR3: TGTGCCAGTAGTCTCCAGGGGAACACTGAAGCTTTCTTT. Protein sequence: CASSLQGNTEAFF.